This is a list of T cell receptor beta chains from one sample in a study of vaccination and CD4 T cells after COVID-19. These receptors have no identified antigens. TCRdb reprocessed the PCR reads via MiXCR and lists one record per CDR3 protein. The sample carries more than 13,000 distinct CDR3 sequences, 53% recorded once. Sequenced here: CD4+ T cells from blood, cultured in vitro, sampled before SARS-CoV-2 vaccination. All receptors come from a human donor who had recovered from COVID-19. Each CDR3 is given with its conserved first and last residue. The order of the fields is clone size, V gene, D gene, J gene, CDR3 DNA, CDR3 protein. A D gene is named only where the DNA matches it firmly. A row's size may be missing; if present it is once, few, many or a size class.

clone_size: few
v_call: TRBV19
d_call: -
j_call: TRBJ2-3
cdr3_nt: TGTGCCAGTAGTATCGCTGGAATCACAGATACGCAGTATTTT
cdr3_aa: CASSIAGITDTQYF

clone_size: few
v_call: TRBV27
d_call: -
j_call: TRBJ2-5
cdr3_nt: TGTGCCAGCAAAAAGTCAGGGGGGATAAACTCGGAGACCCAGTACTTC
cdr3_aa: CASKKSGGINSETQYF

clone_size: -
v_call: TRBV7-2
d_call: -
j_call: TRBJ1-5
cdr3_nt: TGTGCCAGCAGCTTCGCGACAGGATCCAATCAGCCCCAGCATTTT
cdr3_aa: CASSFATGSNQPQHF

clone_size: few
v_call: TRBV6-2/TRBV6-3
d_call: TRBD2
j_call: TRBJ2-2
cdr3_nt: TGTGCCAGCAATCAGGGAGGGACCGGGGAGCTGTTTTTT
cdr3_aa: CASNQGGTGELFF

clone_size: -
v_call: TRBV6-5
d_call: -
j_call: TRBJ1-5
cdr3_nt: TGTGCCAGCAGTTGGGGGGGGCTCCAGCCCCAGCATTTT
cdr3_aa: CASSWGGLQPQHF

clone_size: -
v_call: TRBV6-1
d_call: -
j_call: TRBJ1-5
cdr3_nt: TGTGCCAGCAGTGAGTCCTTCGATCAGCCCCAGCATTTT
cdr3_aa: CASSESFDQPQHF

clone_size: -
v_call: TRBV7-9
d_call: -
j_call: TRBJ1-3
cdr3_nt: TGTGCCAGCAGCTTAGGGGGAGCGGGCAGGACCTCTGGAAACACCATATATTTT
cdr3_aa: CASSLGGAGRTSGNTIYF

clone_size: few
v_call: TRBV20-1
d_call: TRBD2
j_call: TRBJ2-5
cdr3_nt: TGCAGTGCTTGGACTAGCGGGGAAGAGACCCAGTACTTC
cdr3_aa: CSAWTSGEETQYF

clone_size: -
v_call: TRBV12-3/TRBV12-4
d_call: TRBD2
j_call: TRBJ2-1
cdr3_nt: TGTGCCAGCAGTTCAGGACTAGCGGGAGGGTTAAACAATGAGCAGTTCTTC
cdr3_aa: CASSSGLAGGLNNEQFF

clone_size: -
v_call: TRBV11-3
d_call: -
j_call: TRBJ1-1
cdr3_nt: TGTGCCAGCAGCTTATTGGGGGAGAGCACTGAAGCTTTCTTT
cdr3_aa: CASSLLGESTEAFF

clone_size: few
v_call: TRBV6-1
d_call: -
j_call: TRBJ1-6
cdr3_nt: TGTGCCAGCAGCAGTCGAGTCGGGACGGGGGATTCACCCCTCCACTTT
cdr3_aa: CASSSRVGTGDSPLHF

clone_size: few
v_call: TRBV12-3/TRBV12-4
d_call: -
j_call: TRBJ1-2
cdr3_nt: TGTGCCAGCAGTTTAGGGTGGCAACTGGGCTACACCTTC
cdr3_aa: CASSLGWQLGYTF

clone_size: -
v_call: TRBV19
d_call: -
j_call: TRBJ1-2
cdr3_nt: TGTGCCACTTCAACCCAGGGGTATGGCTACACCTTC
cdr3_aa: CATSTQGYGYTF

clone_size: -
v_call: TRBV12-3/TRBV12-4
d_call: -
j_call: TRBJ1-5
cdr3_nt: TGTGCCAGCAGTGGGAATAGCAATCAGCCCCAGCATTTT
cdr3_aa: CASSGNSNQPQHF

clone_size: -
v_call: TRBV30
d_call: TRBD1
j_call: TRBJ2-2
cdr3_nt: TGTGCCTGGAGGATGGACAGGGGGCACACCGGGGAGCTGTTTTTT
cdr3_aa: CAWRMDRGHTGELFF

clone_size: -
v_call: TRBV27
d_call: TRBD1
j_call: TRBJ1-6
cdr3_nt: TGTGCCAGCAGGGTGACAGGGAATTCACCCCTCCACTTT
cdr3_aa: CASRVTGNSPLHF

clone_size: once
v_call: TRBV27
d_call: TRBD2
j_call: TRBJ2-2
cdr3_nt: TGTGCCAGCGGACTAGACCAAAACACCGGGGAGCTGTTTTTT
cdr3_aa: CASGLDQNTGELFF

clone_size: -
v_call: TRBV19
d_call: TRBD2
j_call: TRBJ2-5
cdr3_nt: TGTGCCAGTAGTATAGGTGGACTAGCGGGGAAAGAGACCCAGTACTTC
cdr3_aa: CASSIGGLAGKETQYF

clone_size: -
v_call: TRBV7-9
d_call: TRBD1
j_call: TRBJ1-2
cdr3_nt: TGTGCCAGCAGCTTGGAAGGGACAGGGATTTTCTACACCTTC
cdr3_aa: CASSLEGTGIFYTF

clone_size: -
v_call: TRBV30
d_call: -
j_call: TRBJ2-7
cdr3_nt: TGTGCTTTCACAGGGGACTGGAAGGAGCAGTACTTC
cdr3_aa: CAFTGDWKEQYF

clone_size: -
v_call: TRBV20-1
d_call: -
j_call: TRBJ1-3
cdr3_nt: TGCAGTGCTAGGGACAGTGGAAACACCATATATTTT
cdr3_aa: CSARDSGNTIYF

clone_size: -
v_call: TRBV20-1
d_call: -
j_call: TRBJ1-1
cdr3_nt: TGCAGTGCTAGAAACCCCGAGAGGCGGAACACTGAAGCTTTCTTT
cdr3_aa: CSARNPERRNTEAFF

clone_size: -
v_call: TRBV28
d_call: TRBD1
j_call: TRBJ1-4
cdr3_nt: TGTGCCAGCAGGCGAGCCGGGACAGGGAGTGAAAAACTGTTTTTT
cdr3_aa: CASRRAGTGSEKLFF

clone_size: few
v_call: TRBV7-6
d_call: -
j_call: TRBJ1-1
cdr3_nt: TGTGCCAGCAGCTTTCACGGGGTGAACACTGAAGCTTTCTTT
cdr3_aa: CASSFHGVNTEAFF

clone_size: few
v_call: TRBV10-3
d_call: TRBD1
j_call: TRBJ1-4
cdr3_nt: TGTGCCATCAACAGGACAGGGAGTGAAAAACTGTTTTTT
cdr3_aa: CAINRTGSEKLFF

clone_size: -
v_call: TRBV30
d_call: TRBD1
j_call: TRBJ1-2
cdr3_nt: TGTGCCTGGAGTGCAGGGGACAGGGCTGGCTACACCTTC
cdr3_aa: CAWSAGDRAGYTF

clone_size: -
v_call: TRBV6-6
d_call: -
j_call: TRBJ1-3
cdr3_nt: TGTGCCAGCAGTTACTCGAGGTTGCCAGGAGGAAACACCATATATTTT
cdr3_aa: CASSYSRLPGGNTIYF

clone_size: -
v_call: TRBV5-1
d_call: -
j_call: TRBJ2-5
cdr3_nt: TGCGCCAGCAGCGCAAGCCGGGAGACCCAGTACTTC
cdr3_aa: CASSASRETQYF

clone_size: -
v_call: TRBV28
d_call: TRBD1
j_call: TRBJ1-2
cdr3_nt: TGTGCCAGCCGCCGACAGGGGCCCTATGGCTACACCTTC
cdr3_aa: CASRRQGPYGYTF

clone_size: few
v_call: TRBV6-1
d_call: -
j_call: TRBJ1-2
cdr3_nt: TGTGCCAGCAGCACGGGAATAGACTATGGCTACACCTTC
cdr3_aa: CASSTGIDYGYTF

clone_size: few
v_call: TRBV19
d_call: -
j_call: TRBJ1-6
cdr3_nt: TGTGCCAGTAGGGCGGTAAGAGGGAATTCACCCCTCCACTTT
cdr3_aa: CASRAVRGNSPLHF

clone_size: few
v_call: TRBV7-2
d_call: -
j_call: TRBJ2-5
cdr3_nt: TGTGCCAGCAGCTCCCCGACAGGTCCCCAAGGGGAGACCCAGTACTTC
cdr3_aa: CASSSPTGPQGETQYF

clone_size: -
v_call: TRBV28
d_call: TRBD1
j_call: TRBJ2-2
cdr3_nt: TGTGCCAGCAGTCCCAAGGGACAGGGTTACACCGGGGAGCTGTTTTTT
cdr3_aa: CASSPKGQGYTGELFF

clone_size: few
v_call: TRBV6-1
d_call: -
j_call: TRBJ1-5
cdr3_nt: TGTGCCAGCACCCTGACAGACAATCAGCCCCAGCATTTT
cdr3_aa: CASTLTDNQPQHF

clone_size: -
v_call: TRBV7-3
d_call: TRBD2
j_call: TRBJ2-2
cdr3_nt: TGTGCCAGCAGCTTAGTCGCTAGCGGGCCCTCGGGTACCGGGGAGCTGTTTTTT
cdr3_aa: CASSLVASGPSGTGELFF

clone_size: -
v_call: TRBV7-8
d_call: -
j_call: TRBJ2-7
cdr3_nt: TGTGCCAGCAGCTTAGAACTATCCAGGAGCGAGCAGTACTTC
cdr3_aa: CASSLELSRSEQYF

clone_size: few
v_call: TRBV7-2
d_call: -
j_call: TRBJ1-2
cdr3_nt: TGTGCCAGCAGCTCTGGACAGCTTGATGGCTACACCTTC
cdr3_aa: CASSSGQLDGYTF

clone_size: once
v_call: TRBV24-1
d_call: -
j_call: TRBJ2-1
cdr3_nt: TGTGCCACCAGTGAACACCGCGATTCCTCCTACAATGAGCAGTTCTTC
cdr3_aa: CATSEHRDSSYNEQFF

clone_size: few
v_call: TRBV7-2
d_call: -
j_call: TRBJ1-6
cdr3_nt: TGTGCCAGCAGCTTGGACGGATATAATTCACCCCTCCACTTT
cdr3_aa: CASSLDGYNSPLHF

clone_size: -
v_call: TRBV6-1
d_call: TRBD1
j_call: TRBJ2-7
cdr3_nt: TGTGCCAGCAGTGAACCAGGGGGATTAGTATTTCAGTACTTC
cdr3_aa: CASSEPGGLVFQYF

clone_size: -
v_call: TRBV27
d_call: TRBD2
j_call: TRBJ2-1
cdr3_nt: TGTGCCAGCAGGAGTGTGGGAGGGCCGAGGAATGAGCAGTTCTTC
cdr3_aa: CASRSVGGPRNEQFF

clone_size: once
v_call: TRBV3-1
d_call: -
j_call: TRBJ2-7
cdr3_nt: TGTGCCAGCAGCCAAGATCCCCCGAGACCCACCCACGAGCAGTACTTC
cdr3_aa: CASSQDPPRPTHEQYF

clone_size: -
v_call: TRBV6-5
d_call: -
j_call: TRBJ1-5
cdr3_nt: TGTGCCAGCAGTTATCCCAGCATCTCCAGCAATCAGCCCCAGCATTTT
cdr3_aa: CASSYPSISSNQPQHF

clone_size: -
v_call: TRBV7-8
d_call: TRBD1
j_call: TRBJ1-1
cdr3_nt: TGTGCCAGCAGCCTTAGAAGGGGGCAGGGGAACACTGAAGCTTTCTTT
cdr3_aa: CASSLRRGQGNTEAFF

clone_size: few
v_call: TRBV20-1
d_call: -
j_call: TRBJ2-3
cdr3_nt: TGCAGTGCGCGTACCGGTCCTGGGACGCAGTATTTT
cdr3_aa: CSARTGPGTQYF

clone_size: -
v_call: TRBV28
d_call: TRBD1
j_call: TRBJ1-2
cdr3_nt: TGTGCCAGCAGTCCCCGGGACAGAGATAACTATGGCTACACCTTC
cdr3_aa: CASSPRDRDNYGYTF

clone_size: once
v_call: TRBV19
d_call: -
j_call: TRBJ1-4
cdr3_nt: TGTGCCAGTAGCAGGAGGGTTAATGAAAAACTGTTTTTT
cdr3_aa: CASSRRVNEKLFF

clone_size: few
v_call: TRBV19
d_call: -
j_call: TRBJ2-4
cdr3_nt: TGTGCCAGTAGTCCCCATGCCGGGAATCCCCTAGCCAAAAACATTCAGTACTTC
cdr3_aa: CASSPHAGNPLAKNIQYF

clone_size: few
v_call: TRBV27
d_call: -
j_call: TRBJ2-4
cdr3_nt: TGTGCCAGCATGGCGGGGATGGGTCGGGGGGCCAAAAACATTCAGTACTTC
cdr3_aa: CASMAGMGRGAKNIQYF

clone_size: -
v_call: TRBV20-1
d_call: -
j_call: TRBJ1-2
cdr3_nt: TGCAGTGCTAGTCGGGGGGGGCTTAACTATGGCTACACCTTC
cdr3_aa: CSASRGGLNYGYTF

clone_size: -
v_call: TRBV2
d_call: -
j_call: TRBJ2-3
cdr3_nt: TGTGCCAGCAGTGAAGGGAAGGCTACGCAGTATTTT
cdr3_aa: CASSEGKATQYF

clone_size: -
v_call: TRBV6-1
d_call: TRBD1
j_call: TRBJ1-2
cdr3_nt: TGTGCCAGCAGAGAGCTCCGGGACAGGGACTATGGCTACACCTTC
cdr3_aa: CASRELRDRDYGYTF

clone_size: -
v_call: TRBV28
d_call: TRBD1
j_call: TRBJ1-5
cdr3_nt: TGTGCCAGCAGTTTCCAAGACAGGGTGGGTCAGCCCCAGCATTTT
cdr3_aa: CASSFQDRVGQPQHF

clone_size: once
v_call: TRBV7-2
d_call: -
j_call: TRBJ2-7
cdr3_nt: TGTGCCAGCAGCGAAGGGATGGGCCCTTGGCACGAGCAGTACTTC
cdr3_aa: CASSEGMGPWHEQYF

clone_size: -
v_call: TRBV29-1
d_call: -
j_call: TRBJ2-5
cdr3_nt: TGCAGCGCTCGTTTAGCGGAGGGGGGAGAGACCCAGTACTTC
cdr3_aa: CSARLAEGGETQYF

clone_size: -
v_call: TRBV11-3
d_call: -
j_call: TRBJ1-2
cdr3_nt: TGTGCCAGCACCCCTTTGGAGAAGACCTATGGCTACACCTTC
cdr3_aa: CASTPLEKTYGYTF

clone_size: -
v_call: TRBV10-3
d_call: TRBD2
j_call: TRBJ2-1
cdr3_nt: TGTGCCAGCAGTCCCAGCGGGGCGGGGCCCACCGATGAGCAGTTCTTC
cdr3_aa: CASSPSGAGPTDEQFF